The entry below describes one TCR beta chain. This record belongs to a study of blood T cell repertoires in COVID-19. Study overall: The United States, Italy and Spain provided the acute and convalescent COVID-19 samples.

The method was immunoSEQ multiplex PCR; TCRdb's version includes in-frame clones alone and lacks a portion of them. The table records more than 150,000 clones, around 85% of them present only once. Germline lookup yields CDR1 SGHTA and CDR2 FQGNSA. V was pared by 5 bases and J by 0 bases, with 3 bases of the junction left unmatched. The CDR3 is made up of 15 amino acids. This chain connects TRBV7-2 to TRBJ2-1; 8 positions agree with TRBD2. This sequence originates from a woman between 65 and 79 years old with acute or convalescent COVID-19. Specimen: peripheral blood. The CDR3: CASSISGTSYNEQFF. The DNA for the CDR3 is TGTGCCAGCAGCATTAGCGGGACCTCCTACAATGAGCAGTTCTTC.